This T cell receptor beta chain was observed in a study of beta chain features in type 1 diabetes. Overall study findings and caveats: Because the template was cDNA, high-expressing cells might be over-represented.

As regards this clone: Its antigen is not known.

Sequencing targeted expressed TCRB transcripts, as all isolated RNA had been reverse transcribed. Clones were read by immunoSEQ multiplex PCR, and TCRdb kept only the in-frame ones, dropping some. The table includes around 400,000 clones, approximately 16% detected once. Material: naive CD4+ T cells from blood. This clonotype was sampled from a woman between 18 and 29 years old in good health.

CDR3 amino acids: CASSGQGTDTGELFF. In DNA, the CDR3 is TGTGCCAGTAGTGGTCAGGGGACGGACACCGGGGAGCTGTTTTTT. The genes are TRBV19 and TRBJ2-2; possibly TRBD1 for D (6 bases). Germline CDR1 reads LNHDA; CDR2 reads SQIVND (reference sequence). This CDR3 is 15 amino acids long. V gave up 5 bases and J gave up 3 bases, with 13 bases separating them.